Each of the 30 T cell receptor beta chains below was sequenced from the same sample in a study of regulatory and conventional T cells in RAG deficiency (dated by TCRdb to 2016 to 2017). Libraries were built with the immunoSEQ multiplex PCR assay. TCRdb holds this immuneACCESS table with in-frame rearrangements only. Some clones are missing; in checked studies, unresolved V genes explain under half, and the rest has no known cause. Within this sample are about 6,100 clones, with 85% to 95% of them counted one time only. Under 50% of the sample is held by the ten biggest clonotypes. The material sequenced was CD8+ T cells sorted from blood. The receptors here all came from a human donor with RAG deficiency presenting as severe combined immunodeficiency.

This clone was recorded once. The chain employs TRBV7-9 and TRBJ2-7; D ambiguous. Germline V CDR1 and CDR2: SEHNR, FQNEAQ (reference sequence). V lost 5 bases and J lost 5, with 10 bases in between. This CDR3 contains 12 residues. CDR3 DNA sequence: TGTGCCAGCAGCCCCGTTTCCCACGAGCAGTACTTC. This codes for CASSPVSHEQYF.

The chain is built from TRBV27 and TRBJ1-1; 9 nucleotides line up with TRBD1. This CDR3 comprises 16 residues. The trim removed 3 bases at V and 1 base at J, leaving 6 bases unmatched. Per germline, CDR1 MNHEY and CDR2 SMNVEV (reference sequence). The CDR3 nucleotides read TGTGCCAGCAGTTTCCAACAGGGGGCTCGGAACACTGAAGCTTTCTTT. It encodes CASSFQQGARNTEAFF.

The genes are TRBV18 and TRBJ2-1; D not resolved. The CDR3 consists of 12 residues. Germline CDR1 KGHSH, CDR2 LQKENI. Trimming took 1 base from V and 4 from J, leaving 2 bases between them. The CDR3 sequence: CASSPQYNEQFF. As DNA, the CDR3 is TGTGCCAGCTCACCACAGTACAATGAGCAGTTCTTC.

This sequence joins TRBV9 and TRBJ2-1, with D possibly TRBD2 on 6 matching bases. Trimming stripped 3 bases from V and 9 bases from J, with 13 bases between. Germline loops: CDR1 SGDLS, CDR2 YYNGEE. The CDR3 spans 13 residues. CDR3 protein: CASSAHYGSEQFF. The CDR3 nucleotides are TGTGCCAGCAGCGCGCACTACGGGAGTGAGCAGTTCTTC.

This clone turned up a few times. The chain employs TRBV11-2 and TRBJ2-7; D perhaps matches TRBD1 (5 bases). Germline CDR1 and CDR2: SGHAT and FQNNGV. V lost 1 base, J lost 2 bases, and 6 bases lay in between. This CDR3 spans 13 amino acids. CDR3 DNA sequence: TGTGCCAGCAGCTTAGGGGGCACCTACGAGCAGTACTTC. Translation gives CASSLGGTYEQYF.

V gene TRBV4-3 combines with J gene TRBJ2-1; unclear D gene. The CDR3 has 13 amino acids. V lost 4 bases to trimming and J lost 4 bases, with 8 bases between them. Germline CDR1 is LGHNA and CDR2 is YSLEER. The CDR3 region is CASSPRIYNEQFF. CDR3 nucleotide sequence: TGCGCCAGCAGCCCACGGATATACAATGAGCAGTTCTTC.

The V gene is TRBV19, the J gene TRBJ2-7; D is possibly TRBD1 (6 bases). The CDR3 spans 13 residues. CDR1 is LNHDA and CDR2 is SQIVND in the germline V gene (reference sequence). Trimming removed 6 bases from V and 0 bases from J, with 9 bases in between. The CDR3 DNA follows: TGTGCCAGTAGCACAGGGAGCTCCTACGAGCAGTACTTC. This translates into CASSTGSSYEQYF.

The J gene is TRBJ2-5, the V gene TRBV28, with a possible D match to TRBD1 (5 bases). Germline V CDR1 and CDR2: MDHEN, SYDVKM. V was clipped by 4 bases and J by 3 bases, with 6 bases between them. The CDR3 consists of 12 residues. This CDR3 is CASSWTKETQYF. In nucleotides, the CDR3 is TGTGCCAGCAGTTGGACAAAAGAGACCCAGTACTTC.

The CDR3: CASSLGRSHEQYF. The DNA for the CDR3 is TGTGCCAGCAGCTTAGGCAGGTCACACGAGCAGTACTTC. The chain is built from TRBV11-2 and TRBJ2-7; D is ambiguous. Germline values: CDR1 SGHAT, CDR2 FQNNGV. V lost 1 base to trimming and J lost 5 bases, with 9 bases between them. The CDR3 is 13 amino acids.

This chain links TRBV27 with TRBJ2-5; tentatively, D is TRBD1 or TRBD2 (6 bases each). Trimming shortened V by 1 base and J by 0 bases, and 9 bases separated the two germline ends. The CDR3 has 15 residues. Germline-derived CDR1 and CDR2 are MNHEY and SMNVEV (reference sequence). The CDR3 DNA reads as TGTGCCAGCAGTTTATGGGGGGCGTACCAAGAGACCCAGTACTTC. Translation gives CASSLWGAYQETQYF.

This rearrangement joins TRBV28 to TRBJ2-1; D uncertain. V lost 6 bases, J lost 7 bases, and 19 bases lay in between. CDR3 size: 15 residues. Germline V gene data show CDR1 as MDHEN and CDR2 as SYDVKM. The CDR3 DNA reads TGTGCCAGCAGGGGAACAGTATCTTCGGCTAATGAGCAGTTCTTC. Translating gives CASRGTVSSANEQFF.

The CDR3 loop reads CASSVEALTFRTNEQFF. The CDR3 region has the DNA TGTGCCAGCAGCGTAGAGGCTTTGACTTTCCGTACCAATGAGCAGTTCTTC. The rearrangement uses TRBV9 and TRBJ2-1; D not certain. Trimming left V 0 bases short and J 6 bases short, with 19 bases between. Germline values: CDR1 SGDLS, CDR2 YYNGEE. CDR3 length equals 17 residues.

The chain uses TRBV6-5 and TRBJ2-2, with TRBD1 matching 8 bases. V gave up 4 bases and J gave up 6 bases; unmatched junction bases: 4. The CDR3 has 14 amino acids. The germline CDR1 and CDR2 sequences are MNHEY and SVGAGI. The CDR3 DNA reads TGTGCCAGCAGTTGGCCAGGGGGCCCCGGGGAGCTGTTTTTT. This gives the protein CASSWPGGPGELFF.

The CDR3 sequence: CATSRDWNEQFF. CDR3 DNA sequence: TGTGCCACCAGCAGAGATTGGAATGAGCAGTTCTTC. The rearrangement uses TRBV15 and TRBJ2-1; D remains ambiguous. In germline, CDR1 is LNHNV, CDR2 YYDKDF (reference sequence). This CDR3 is 12 amino acids long. Trimming took off 0 bases at V and 7 bases at J, with 4 bases between the two ends.

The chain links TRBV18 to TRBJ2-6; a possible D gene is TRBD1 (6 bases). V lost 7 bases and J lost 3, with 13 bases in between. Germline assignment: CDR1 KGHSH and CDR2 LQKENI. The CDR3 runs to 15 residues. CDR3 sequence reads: CASFPGTIGANVLTF. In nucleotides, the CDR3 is TGTGCCAGCTTCCCAGGGACAATTGGGGCCAACGTCCTGACTTTC.

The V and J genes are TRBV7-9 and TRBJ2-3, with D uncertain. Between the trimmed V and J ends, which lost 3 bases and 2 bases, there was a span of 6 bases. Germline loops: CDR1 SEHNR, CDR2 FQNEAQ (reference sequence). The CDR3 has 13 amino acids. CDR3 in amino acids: CASSLPLTDTQYF. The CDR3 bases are TGTGCCAGCAGCTTGCCTCTCACAGATACGCAGTATTTT.

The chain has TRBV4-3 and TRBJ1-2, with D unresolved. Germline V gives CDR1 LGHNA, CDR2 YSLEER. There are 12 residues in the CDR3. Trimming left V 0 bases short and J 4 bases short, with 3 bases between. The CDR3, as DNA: TGCGCCAGCAGCCAAGATAGCTATGGCTACACCTTC. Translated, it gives CASSQDSYGYTF.

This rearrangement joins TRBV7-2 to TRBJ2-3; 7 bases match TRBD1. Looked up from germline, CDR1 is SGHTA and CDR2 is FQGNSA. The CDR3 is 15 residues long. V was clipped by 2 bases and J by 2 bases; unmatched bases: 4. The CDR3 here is CASSLYRGDTDTQYF. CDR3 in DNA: TGTGCCAGCAGCTTATACAGGGGTGACACAGATACGCAGTATTTT.

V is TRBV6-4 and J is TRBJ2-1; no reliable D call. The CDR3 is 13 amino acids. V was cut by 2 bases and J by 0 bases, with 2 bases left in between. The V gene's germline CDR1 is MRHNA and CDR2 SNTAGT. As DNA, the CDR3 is TGTGCCAGCAGTGACGGCTCCTACAATGAGCAGTTCTTC. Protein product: CASSDGSYNEQFF.

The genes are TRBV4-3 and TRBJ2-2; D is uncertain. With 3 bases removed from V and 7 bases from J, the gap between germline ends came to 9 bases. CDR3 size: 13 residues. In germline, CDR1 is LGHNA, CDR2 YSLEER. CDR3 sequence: CASSHGAGGELFF. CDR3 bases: TGCGCCAGCAGCCACGGAGCCGGCGGGGAGCTGTTTTTT.

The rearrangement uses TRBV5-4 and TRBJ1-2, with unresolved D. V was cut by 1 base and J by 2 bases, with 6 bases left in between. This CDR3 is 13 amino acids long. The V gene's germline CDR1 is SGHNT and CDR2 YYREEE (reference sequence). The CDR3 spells CASSLYLNYGYTF. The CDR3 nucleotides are TGTGCCAGCAGCTTGTACTTAAACTATGGCTACACCTTC.

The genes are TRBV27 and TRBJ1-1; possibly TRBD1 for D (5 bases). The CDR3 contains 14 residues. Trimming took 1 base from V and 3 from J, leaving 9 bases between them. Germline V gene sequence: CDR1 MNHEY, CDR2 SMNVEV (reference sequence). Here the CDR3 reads CASSLLGGDTEAFF. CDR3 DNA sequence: TGTGCCAGCAGTTTATTGGGGGGAGACACTGAAGCTTTCTTT.

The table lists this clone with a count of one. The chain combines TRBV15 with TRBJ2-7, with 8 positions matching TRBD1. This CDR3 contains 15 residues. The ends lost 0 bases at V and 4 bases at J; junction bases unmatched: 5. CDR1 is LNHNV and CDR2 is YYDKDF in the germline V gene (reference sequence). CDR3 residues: CATSRDRGRRYEQYF. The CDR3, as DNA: TGTGCCACCAGCAGAGACAGGGGGCGAAGGTACGAGCAGTACTTC.

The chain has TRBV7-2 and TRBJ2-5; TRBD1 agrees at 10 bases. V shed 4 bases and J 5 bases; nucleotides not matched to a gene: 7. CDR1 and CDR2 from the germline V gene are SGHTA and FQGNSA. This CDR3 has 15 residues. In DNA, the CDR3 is TGTGCCAGCAGCTCGGGGACAGGGGTACGGGAGACCCAGTACTTC. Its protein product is CASSSGTGVRETQYF.

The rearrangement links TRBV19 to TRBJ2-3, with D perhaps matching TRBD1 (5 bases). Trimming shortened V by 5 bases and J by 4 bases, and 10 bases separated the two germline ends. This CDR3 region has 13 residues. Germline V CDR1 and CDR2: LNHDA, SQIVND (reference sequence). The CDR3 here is CASSEGVADTQYF. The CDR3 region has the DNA TGTGCCAGTAGTGAAGGGGTGGCAGATACGCAGTATTTT.

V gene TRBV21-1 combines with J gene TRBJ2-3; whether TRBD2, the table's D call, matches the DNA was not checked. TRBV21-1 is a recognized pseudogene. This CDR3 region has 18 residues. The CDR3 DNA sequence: TGTGCCAGCAGCAAAGGGGGACTAGCGGGATCGGGAATAGATACGCAGTATTTT. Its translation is CASSKGGLAGSGIDTQYF.

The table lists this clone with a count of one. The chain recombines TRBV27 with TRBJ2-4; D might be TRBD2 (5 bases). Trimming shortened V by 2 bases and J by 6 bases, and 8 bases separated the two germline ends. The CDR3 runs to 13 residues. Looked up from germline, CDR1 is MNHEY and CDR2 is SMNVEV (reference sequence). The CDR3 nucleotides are TGTGCCAGCAGTTTAGCCAGCGGAAACATTCAGTACTTC. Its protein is CASSLASGNIQYF.

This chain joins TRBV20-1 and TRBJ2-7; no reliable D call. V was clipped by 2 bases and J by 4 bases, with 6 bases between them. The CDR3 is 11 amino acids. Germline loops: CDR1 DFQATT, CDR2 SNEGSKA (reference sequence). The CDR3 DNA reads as TGCAGTGCTAGATCTGCATACGAGCAGTACTTC. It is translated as CSARSAYEQYF.

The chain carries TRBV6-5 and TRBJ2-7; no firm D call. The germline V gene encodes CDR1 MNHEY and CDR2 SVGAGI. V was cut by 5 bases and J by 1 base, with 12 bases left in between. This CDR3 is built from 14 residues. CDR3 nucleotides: TGTGCCAGCAGTCTCCCCGGAGTTTCCTACGAGCAGTACTTC. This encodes CASSLPGVSYEQYF.

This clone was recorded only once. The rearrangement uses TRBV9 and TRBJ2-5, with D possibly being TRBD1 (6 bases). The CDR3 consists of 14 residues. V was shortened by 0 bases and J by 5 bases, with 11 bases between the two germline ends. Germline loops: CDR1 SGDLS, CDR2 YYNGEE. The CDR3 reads CASSVDREGETQYF. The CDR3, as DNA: TGTGCCAGCAGCGTAGACAGGGAAGGGGAGACCCAGTACTTC.